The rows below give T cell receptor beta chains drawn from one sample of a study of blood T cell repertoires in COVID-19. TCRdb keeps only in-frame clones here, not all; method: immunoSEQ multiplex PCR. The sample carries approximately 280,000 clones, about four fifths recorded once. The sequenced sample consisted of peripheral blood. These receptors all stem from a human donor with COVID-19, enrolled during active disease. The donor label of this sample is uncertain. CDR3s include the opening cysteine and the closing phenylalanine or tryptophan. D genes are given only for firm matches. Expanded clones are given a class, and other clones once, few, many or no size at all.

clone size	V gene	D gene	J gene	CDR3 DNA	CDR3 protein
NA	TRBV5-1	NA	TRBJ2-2	TGCGCCAGCATTGAACGGGAGAGGGGCACCGGGGAGCTGTTTTTT	CASIERERGTGELFF
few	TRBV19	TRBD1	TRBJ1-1	TGTGCCAGTAGTATGAACAGGGGCACTGAAGCTTTCTTT	CASSMNRGTEAFF
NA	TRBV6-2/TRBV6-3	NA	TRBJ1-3	TGTGCCAGCAGCGATCGACAGGCGGTAGGAAACACCATATATTTT	CASSDRQAVGNTIYF
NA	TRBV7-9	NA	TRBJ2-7	TGTGCCAGCAGCCTCGAGAGACTCGCGCAGTACTTC	CASSLERLAQYF
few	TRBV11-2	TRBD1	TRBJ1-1	TGTGCCAGCAGGGGGACAGGCACTGAAGCTTTCTTT	CASRGTGTEAFF
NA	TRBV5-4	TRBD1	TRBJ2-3	TGTGCCAGCAGCCTAGGACAGGGAGGAAACCCTAGCACAGATACGCAGTATTTT	CASSLGQGGNPSTDTQYF
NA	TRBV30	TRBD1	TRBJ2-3	TGTGCCTCCGGGACAGGAGTGGTGAATACGCAGTATTTT	CASGTGVVNTQYF
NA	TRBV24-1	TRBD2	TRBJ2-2	TGTGCCACCAGTCTAGCGGGAGCCGGGGAGCTGTTTTTT	CATSLAGAGELFF
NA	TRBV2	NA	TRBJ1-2	TGTGCCAGCAGCCTGGAGGGGTACAACTATGGCTACACCTTC	CASSLEGYNYGYTF
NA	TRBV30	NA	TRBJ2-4	TGTGCCTGGAGTACACAAAACATTCAGTACTTC	CAWSTQNIQYF
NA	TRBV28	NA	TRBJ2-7	TGTGCCAGCAGGGCCGCAAATGGTGGGCAGTACTTC	CASRAANGGQYF
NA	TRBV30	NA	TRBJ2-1	TGTGCCTGGAGTCGTGGGGGGGCGGTGAATGAGCAGTTCTTC	CAWSRGGAVNEQFF
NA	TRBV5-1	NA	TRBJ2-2	TGCGCCAGCAGCCTGACAGATATACGAACCGGGGAGCTGTTTTTT	CASSLTDIRTGELFF
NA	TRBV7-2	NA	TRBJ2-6	TGTGCCAGCAGCTTATTGAGTACCTCCTCTGGGGCCAACGTCCTGACTTTC	CASSLLSTSSGANVLTF
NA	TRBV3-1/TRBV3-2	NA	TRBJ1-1	TGTGCCAGCAGCCAGGGGGGGACGAACACTGAAGCTTTCTTT	CASSQGGTNTEAFF
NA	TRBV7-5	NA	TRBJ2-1	TGTGCCAGAAGCCCCCGAGCTGGGACTAGCGATTACAATGAGCAGTTCTTC	CARSPRAGTSDYNEQFF
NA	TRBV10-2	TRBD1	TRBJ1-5	TGCGCCACCCGGGACAGTAATCAGCCCCAGCATTTT	CATRDSNQPQHF
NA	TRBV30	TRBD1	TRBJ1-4	TGTGCCTGGACCCCGGGACAGGGGTCTAATGAAAAACTGTTTTTT	CAWTPGQGSNEKLFF
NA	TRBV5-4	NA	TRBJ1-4	TGTGCCAGCAGCGATTGGACAGCATCTTATGAAAAACTGTTTTTT	CASSDWTASYEKLFF
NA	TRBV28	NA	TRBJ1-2	TGTGCCAGCAGTTTAGGACCCGGAGGCCGCCTTAACTATGGCTACACCTTC	CASSLGPGGRLNYGYTF
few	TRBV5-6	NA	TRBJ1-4	TGTGCCAGCAGCTTCCAGGGCAGGGGCGAGATAGGAAAACTGTTTTTT	CASSFQGRGEIGKLFF
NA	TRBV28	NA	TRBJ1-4	TGTGCCAGCGCCTACATTCAGGGGAATGTCGGTAATGAAAAACTGTTTTTT	CASAYIQGNVGNEKLFF
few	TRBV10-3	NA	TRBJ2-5	TGTGCCATCAGTTTGGGGGGACGGGGCCAAGAGACCCAGTACTTC	CAISLGGRGQETQYF
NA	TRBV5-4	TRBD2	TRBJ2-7	TGTGCCAGCAGCTTGGGACTAGCGAGCTCCTACGAGCAGTACTTC	CASSLGLASSYEQYF
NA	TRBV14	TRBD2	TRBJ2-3	TGTGCCAGCAGCCAAGAAGATCCAGCGGGATGGTCAGATACGCAGTATTTT	CASSQEDPAGWSDTQYF
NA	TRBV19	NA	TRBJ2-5	TGTGCCAGTACTGAGGGAGGAAGGGGACAAGAGACCCAGTACTTC	CASTEGGRGQETQYF
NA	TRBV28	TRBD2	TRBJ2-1	TGTGCCAGCAGCCCAGGGGGCCCGGGACTAGCGGGATCGGAGCAGTTCTTC	CASSPGGPGLAGSEQFF
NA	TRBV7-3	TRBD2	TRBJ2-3	TGTGCCAGCAGCTTAACTAGCGGGAGAACAGATACGCAGTATTTT	CASSLTSGRTDTQYF
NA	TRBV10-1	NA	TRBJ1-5	TGCGCCAGCAGTGTAGGGGTCGATCAGCCCCAGCATTTT	CASSVGVDQPQHF
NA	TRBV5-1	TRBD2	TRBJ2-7	TGCGCCAGCAGCTTGCTGCAGACTAGCGGAAAGGAGAACGAGCAGTACTTC	CASSLLQTSGKENEQYF
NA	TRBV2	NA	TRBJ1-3	TGTGCCAGCAGTGAAGGCAGGGCAGGAAACACCATATATTTT	CASSEGRAGNTIYF
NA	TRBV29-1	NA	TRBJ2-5	TGCAGCGTTGACCAGGGGCAAGAGACCCAGTACTTC	CSVDQGQETQYF
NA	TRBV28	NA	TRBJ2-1	TGTGCCAGCAGTGGCCAGGGGGGAAGAAATGAGCAGTTCTTC	CASSGQGGRNEQFF
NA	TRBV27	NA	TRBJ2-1	TGTGCCAGCAGTGCGGGTTACCCCAATGAGCAGTTCTTC	CASSAGYPNEQFF
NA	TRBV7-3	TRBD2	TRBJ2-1	TGTGCCAGCAGTTCACCAGGCGGGAGAAATGAGCAGTTCTTC	CASSSPGGRNEQFF
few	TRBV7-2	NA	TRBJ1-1	TGTGCCAGCAGCTTAGGAGAGAACACTGAAGCTTTCTTT	CASSLGENTEAFF